A selection of T cell receptor beta chains follows, all from one sample in a study of beta chain features in type 1 diabetes. Repertoires were generated with immunoSEQ multiplex PCR, while TCRdb's copy carries only in-frame clones and drops some. The sample holds 140,000 to 150,000 clones, about 10% seen once. Specimen: naive CD4+ T cells from blood. The source of these receptors is a man aged 18 to 30 in good health. Each CDR3 is given with its conserved first and last residue. D genes are given only for firm matches. Expanded clones get a size class; other rows say once, few or many, or leave the size out.

>.|TRBV4-1|.|TRBJ2-7
CASSRGEQGYEQYF
TGCGCCAGCAGCCGTGGGGAACAGGGCTACGAGCAGTACTTC
>.|TRBV27|.|TRBJ2-3
CASSLSRPTGGGGTDTQYF
TGTGCCAGCAGTTTAAGTCGGCCCACAGGGGGAGGGGGCACAGATACGCAGTATTTT
>.|TRBV15|.|TRBJ1-4
CATSRDNGATNEKLFF
TGTGCCACCAGCAGAGATAACGGGGCAACTAATGAAAAACTGTTTTTT
>.|TRBV6-6|.|TRBJ2-5
CASSYKPGMDETQYF
TGTGCCAGCAGTTATAAACCGGGAATGGATGAGACCCAGTACTTC
>.|TRBV2|few|TRBJ1-5
CASSPTASGQPQHF
TGTGCCAGCAGTCCGACAGCTTCAGGTCAGCCCCAGCATTTT
>.|TRBV7-9|few|TRBJ1-3
CASSLAAGGDTIYF
TGTGCCAGCAGCTTAGCGGCAGGAGGGGACACCATATATTTT
>.|TRBV28|few|TRBJ1-2
CASRARYRVANYTF
TGTGCCAGCAGAGCAAGGTACAGGGTGGCCAACTACACCTTC
>.|TRBV19|.|TRBJ1-1
CASTYQGNTEAFF
TGTGCCAGTACCTATCAGGGTAACACTGAAGCTTTCTTT
>.|TRBV9|.|TRBJ1-1
CASSGTTTEAFF
TGTGCCAGCAGCGGGACAACCACTGAAGCTTTCTTT
>.|TRBV15|many|TRBJ2-2
CATSRVVNTGELFF
TGTGCCACCAGCAGAGTCGTTAACACCGGGGAGCTGTTTTTT
>TRBD2|TRBV7-2|few|TRBJ2-7
CASSYSVGLAGAYEQYF
TGTGCCAGCAGCTACTCAGTGGGACTAGCGGGGGCGTACGAGCAGTACTTC
>TRBD1|TRBV29-1|many|TRBJ1-5
CSAGTANQPQHF
TGCAGCGCTGGGACAGCCAATCAGCCCCAGCATTTT
>.|TRBV18|once|TRBJ2-5
CASSPPSEQETQYF
TGTGCCAGCTCACCACCAAGCGAGCAAGAGACCCAGTACTTC
>.|TRBV7-3|few|TRBJ2-3
CASSPQGLSTDTQYF
TGTGCCAGCAGCCCCCAAGGACTAAGCACAGATACGCAGTATTTT
>.|TRBV7-2|few|TRBJ2-3
CASSSPAGTLIGTDTQYF
TGTGCCAGCAGCTCCCCAGCCGGGACACTTATTGGCACAGATACGCAGTATTTT
>.|TRBV19|.|TRBJ1-2
CASSIGTAAYGYTF
TGTGCCAGTAGTATAGGGACAGCAGCCTATGGCTACACCTTC
>TRBD1|TRBV5-1|.|TRBJ2-7
CASSLSGTGIGEQYF
TGCGCCAGCAGCTTGTCCGGGACAGGGATAGGCGAGCAGTACTTC
>TRBD1|TRBV7-2|.|TRBJ1-2
CASSLARRTGDYGYTF
TGTGCCAGCAGCTTAGCGAGGCGGACAGGGGACTATGGCTACACCTTC
>TRBD1|TRBV7-6|.|TRBJ1-1
CASSLVQGGTEAFF
TGTGCCAGCAGCTTAGTACAGGGGGGGACTGAAGCTTTCTTT
>.|TRBV6-1|few|TRBJ1-5
CASSELFRGGQPQHF
TGTGCCAGCAGTGAGCTTTTCAGGGGTGGACAGCCCCAGCATTTT
>.|TRBV5-1|few|TRBJ1-3
CASSAGAASGNTIYF
TGCGCCAGCAGCGCCGGTGCGGCCTCTGGAAACACCATATATTTT
>.|TRBV7-2|.|TRBJ1-1
CASSLEGTPWETEAFF
TGTGCCAGCAGCTTAGAGGGGACTCCATGGGAGACTGAAGCTTTCTTT
>TRBD1|TRBV5-1|few|TRBJ2-7
CASSPRTGPYEQYF
TGCGCCAGCAGCCCGCGGACAGGGCCCTACGAGCAGTACTTC
>.|TRBV9|few|TRBJ1-2
CASSVGAEDRGYTF
TGTGCCAGCAGCGTAGGGGCGGAGGACAGAGGCTACACCTTC
>.|TRBV7-9|few|TRBJ2-7
CASSHGRGAYEQYF
TGTGCCAGCAGCCACGGCAGGGGAGCCTACGAGCAGTACTTC
>.|TRBV2|few|TRBJ2-5
CASSVVTQETQYF
TGTGCCAGCAGTGTTGTGACACAAGAGACCCAGTACTTC
>TRBD2|TRBV2|.|TRBJ2-3
CASAGVSTDTQYF
TGTGCCAGCGCGGGGGTGAGCACAGATACGCAGTATTTT
>.|TRBV5-6|few|TRBJ2-2
CASSLYRVLAANTGELFF
TGTGCCAGCAGCTTATACAGGGTATTAGCCGCGAACACCGGGGAGCTGTTTTTT
>.|TRBV5-1|.|TRBJ2-5
CASTLIGQETQYF
TGCGCCAGCACCTTGATTGGGCAGGAGACCCAGTACTTC
>TRBD2|TRBV7-2|few|TRBJ2-3
CASSLARLAGASTDTQYF
TGTGCCAGCAGCTTAGCGCGACTAGCGGGGGCCAGCACAGATACGCAGTATTTT
>TRBD2|TRBV11-2|.|TRBJ2-1
CASSPGTSAPNEQFF
TGTGCCAGCAGCCCCGGGACTAGCGCACCCAATGAGCAGTTCTTC
>.|TRBV11-2|.|TRBJ1-3
CASSLLRAPGNTIYF
TGTGCCAGCAGCTTACTCAGGGCCCCTGGAAACACCATATATTTT
>TRBD2|TRBV5-4|many|TRBJ2-2
CASSLERGPTGELFF
TGTGCCAGCAGCTTGGAGCGGGGGCCAACCGGGGAGCTGTTTTTT
>TRBD1|TRBV7-3|.|TRBJ2-3
CASSRRQGASRDTQYF
TGTGCCAGCAGCCGAAGACAGGGGGCTAGTCGCGATACGCAGTATTTT
>TRBD1|TRBV15|few|TRBJ2-7
CATSLGQGAYEQYF
TGTGCCACATCACTGGGGCAGGGGGCCTACGAGCAGTACTTC
>TRBD1|TRBV7-9|many|TRBJ2-5
CASSFGQGVGETQYF
TGTGCCAGCAGCTTCGGCCAGGGGGTAGGGGAGACCCAGTACTTC
>TRBD1|TRBV4-3|once|TRBJ1-2
CASSQGTGINYGYTF
TGCGCCAGCAGCCAGGGGACAGGGATCAACTATGGCTACACCTTC
>TRBD1|TRBV19|.|TRBJ1-5
CASSGPGQGRNQPQHF
TGTGCCAGTAGTGGGCCGGGACAGGGAAGAAATCAGCCCCAGCATTTT
>.|TRBV9|.|TRBJ2-3
CASSRYADTQYF
TGTGCCAGCAGTCGCTACGCAGATACGCAGTATTTT